The 20 T cell receptor beta chains listed next were all sequenced from one sample in a study of CD8+ T cells in alopecia areata. Treatment reported: oral pan-JAK inhibitor, 5-10 mg twice daily. Following RNA extraction, reverse transcription yielded cDNA that acted as the sequencing template. The repertoire was sequenced with immunoSEQ multiplex PCR; TCRdb's copy has only in-frame clones and lacks some. The sample has fewer than 150,000 clones; about three fifths are singletons. Sequenced here: CD8+ T cells sorted from blood, sampled at week 4, from a patient treated with tofacitinib. The receptors were gathered from a human donor with alopecia areata.

The chain is built from TRBV27 and TRBJ2-5; weak D call: TRBD2 (6 bases). The assigned J gene may be wrong: the sequence end matches TRBJ2-7 better. The CDR3 is 14 amino acids. Per the germline V gene, CDR1 is MNHEY and CDR2 is SMNVEV (reference sequence). CDR3 sequence reads: CASSLSEGNYEQYF. CDR3 DNA: TGTGCCAGCAGTTTATCGGAGGGAAACTACGAGCAGTACTTC.

This clone has just a few counts. The chain employs TRBV9 and TRBJ2-1, with D maybe TRBD2 (5 bases). The V gene's germline CDR1 is SGDLS and CDR2 YYNGEE. This CDR3 comprises 13 residues. Trimming removed 0 bases from V and 10 bases from J, with 11 bases in between. For the CDR3, the DNA is TGTGCCAGCAGCGTAGTAGAGGGATCAGAGCAGTTCTTC. Its translation is CASSVVEGSEQFF.

The V and J genes are TRBV2 and TRBJ2-1, with D perhaps given as TRBD1 or TRBD2 (6 bases each). V was cut by 7 bases and J by 0 bases, with 13 bases left in between. This CDR3 is 15 amino acids long. CDR1 SNHLY and CDR2 FYNNEI come from the germline V gene. The chain's CDR3 is CASTQGGLSYNEQFF. Written as DNA, the CDR3 is TGTGCCAGCACCCAAGGGGGACTCTCCTACAATGAGCAGTTCTTC.

This chain joins TRBV29-1 and TRBJ2-1; D possibly matches TRBD1 or TRBD2 (6 bases each). In germline, CDR1 is SQVTM, CDR2 ANQGSEA. The CDR3 runs to 15 residues. The V gene lost 3 bases and the J gene lost 10 bases, with 22 bases spanning the gap. The CDR3 bases are TGCAGCGTTGAGGGAGGACCATATACAGGGTCCGAGCAGTTCTTC. It specifies CSVEGGPYTGSEQFF.

This sequence joins TRBV9 and TRBJ2-5; 10 bases agree with TRBD2. V was pared by 3 bases and J by 10 bases, with 12 bases of the junction left unmatched. The CDR3 covers 15 residues. The germline gives CDR1 SGDLS, CDR2 YYNGEE. CDR3 in amino acids: CASSASPSGGWDQYF. CDR3 bases: TGTGCCAGCAGCGCAAGCCCTAGCGGGGGTTGGGACCAGTACTTC.

This sequence joins TRBV30 and TRBJ1-5; D is possibly TRBD1 (5 bases). The CDR3 is 15 residues long. CDR1 is GTSNPN, CDR2 SVGIG, per germline (reference sequence). V gave up 0 bases and J gave up 2 bases, with 11 bases separating them. This chain's CDR3 is CAWSVVAGGNQPQHF. The CDR3 region has the DNA TGTGCCTGGAGTGTTGTAGCGGGGGGCAATCAGCCCCAGCATTTT.

The chain couples TRBV7-2 to TRBJ2-1, with TRBD2 matching over 10 bases. The germline CDR1 and CDR2 sequences are SGHTA and FQGNSA. J lost 6 bases, V lost 2 bases, and 4 bases had no gene match. The length of the CDR3 is 15 residues. CDR3 in DNA: TGTGCCAGCAGCTTATCACTAGCGGGGCGCAATGAGCAGTTCTTC. It codes for CASSLSLAGRNEQFF.

The chain combines TRBV2 with TRBJ2-7; 9 positions agree with TRBD2. The V segment lost 4 bases and the J segment 0 bases; nucleotides outside the gene matches: 10. This CDR3 contains 17 residues. Germline loops: CDR1 SNHLY, CDR2 FYNNEI. CDR3 sequence reads: CASSVVAGDGGSYEQYF. The DNA of the CDR3 is TGTGCCAGCAGTGTGGTAGCGGGGGACGGGGGCTCCTACGAGCAGTACTTC. Variable domain in full (rest from reference TRBV2 and TRBJ2-7): EPEVTQTPSHQVTQMGQEVILRCVPISNHLYFYWYRQILGQKVEFLVSFYNNEISEKSEIFDDQFSVERPDGSNFTLKIRSTKLEDSAMYFCASSVVAGDGGSYEQYFGPGTRLTVT.

CDR3 sequence reads: CASSPYQGVGSQPQHF. The DNA of the CDR3 is TGTGCCAGCTCACCATACCAGGGGGTGGGAAGTCAGCCCCAGCATTTT. The V and J genes are TRBV18 and TRBJ1-5, with 7 bases aligning to TRBD1. The CDR3 has 16 residues. Trimming at V came to 2 bases and at J to 6 bases, leaving 10 bases not matched to a gene. CDR1 and CDR2 from the germline V gene are KGHSH and LQKENI. Full variable domain (remainder filled in from reference TRBV18 and TRBJ1-5): NAGVMQNPRHLVRRRGQEARLRCSPMKGHSHVYWYRQLPEEGLKFMVYLQKENIIDESGMPKERFSAEFPKEGPSILRIQQVVRGDSAAYFCASSPYQGVGSQPQHFGDGTRLSIL.

The gene calls are TRBV29-1 and TRBJ2-5, with TRBD1 as a possible D gene (5 bases). This CDR3 has 13 residues. The V gene's germline CDR1 is SQVTM and CDR2 ANQGSEA. V gave up 3 bases and J gave up 4 bases, with 12 bases separating them. Here the CDR3 DNA reads TGCAGCGTTGAGAATAGGGGCGGAGAGACCCAGTACTTC. Translating it yields CSVENRGGETQYF. Filled out from reference TRBV29-1 and TRBJ2-5, the complete variable domain reads SAVISQKPSRDICQRGTSLTIQCQVDSQVTMMFWYRQQPGQSLTLIATANQGSEATYESGFVIDKFPISRPNLTFSTLTVSNMSPEDSSIYLCSVENRGGETQYFGPGTRLLVL.

This clone was observed a few times. The rearrangement uses TRBV7-2 and TRBJ1-1, with 8 bases lining up with TRBD1. CDR1 is SGHTA and CDR2 is FQGNSA in the germline V gene. This CDR3 spans 13 amino acids. V dropped 6 bases and J dropped 7; count of bases not matched to a gene: 7. The CDR3 coding sequence is TGTGCCAGCAGTTGGACAGGGTCCATTGAAGCTTTCTTT. Translating gives CASSWTGSIEAFF.

The rearrangement joins TRBV30 to TRBJ2-1; D not certain. The CDR3 contains 13 residues. V lost 0 bases, J lost 4 bases, and 7 bases lay in between. The germline CDR1 and CDR2 sequences are GTSNPN and SVGIG (reference sequence). CDR3 nucleotide sequence: TGTGCCTGGAGTGTGTCTGGATACAATGAGCAGTTCTTC. This encodes CAWSVSGYNEQFF.

The J gene is TRBJ1-1, the V gene TRBV19, with 12 positions matching TRBD1. The CDR3 is 14 amino acids. Germline V gives CDR1 LNHDA, CDR2 SQIVND (reference sequence). With 5 bases clipped from V and 9 bases from J, the junction kept 7 bases outside the gene matches. The CDR3 sequence: CASSLGTGGVQAFF. CDR3 bases: TGTGCCAGTAGTCTCGGGACAGGGGGCGTTCAAGCTTTCTTT.

The CDR3 DNA is TGTGCCAGCAGCTTAGGGATCATAACCCAGTACTTC. It translates to CASSLGIITQYF. The V gene is TRBV11-2, the J gene TRBJ2-5; D is unresolved. Trimming shortened V by 1 base and J by 8 bases, and 8 bases separated the two germline ends. Germline CDR1 reads SGHAT; CDR2 reads FQNNGV. This CDR3 has 12 amino acids. The variable domain in full, completed from reference TRBV11-2 and TRBJ2-5, reads EAGVAQSPRYKIIEKRQSVAFWCNPISGHATLYWYQQILGQGPKLLIQFQNNGVVDDSQLPKDRFSAERLKGVDSTLKIQPAKLEDSAVYLCASSLGIITQYFGPGTRLLVL.

This sequence joins TRBV30 and TRBJ1-2, with D possibly matching TRBD1 (6 bases). The CDR3 runs 14 residues. V was trimmed by 2 bases and J by 6 bases, leaving 16 bases between them. Per germline, CDR1 GTSNPN and CDR2 SVGIG (reference sequence). The CDR3 sequence is CAWSHQTGYDGYTF. The CDR3 DNA reads as TGTGCCTGGAGTCACCAAACAGGGTACGATGGCTACACCTTC.

This clone was seen a few times. The chain recombines TRBV29-1 with TRBJ1-2; D unclear. Trimming removed 5 bases from V and 5 bases from J, with 9 bases in between. The CDR3 is made up of 11 amino acids. Germline V gene sequence: CDR1 SQVTM, CDR2 ANQGSEA. This CDR3 reads CSVPDGYGYTF. The CDR3 DNA reads as TGCAGCGTTCCTGATGGTTATGGCTACACCTTC.

This chain links TRBV28 with TRBJ1-2; D is uncertain. This CDR3 spans 12 amino acids. The V and J ends lost 7 bases and 4 bases respectively, with 10 bases between them. Germline values: CDR1 MDHEN, CDR2 SYDVKM. Here the CDR3 reads CASTEVGYGYTF. As DNA, the CDR3 is TGTGCCAGCACCGAAGTAGGCTATGGCTACACCTTC.

This clone was seen more than once but under ten times. V gene TRBV7-2 combines with J gene TRBJ2-7, with 9 positions matching TRBD2. Germline-derived CDR1 and CDR2 are SGHTA and FQGNSA. The CDR3 totals 14 residues. With 3 bases clipped from V and 1 base from J, the junction kept 1 base outside the gene matches. The CDR3 protein is CASSLGLASYEQYF. The CDR3, as DNA: TGTGCCAGCAGCTTGGGACTAGCTTCCTACGAGCAGTACTTC.

This chain links TRBV30 with TRBJ1-2; 8 bases line up with TRBD1. The ends lost 7 bases at V and 5 bases at J; junction bases unmatched: 9. CDR3 length: 13 residues. CDR1 is GTSNPN, CDR2 SVGIG, per germline (reference sequence). CDR3 DNA: TGTGCCTATACGGACAGGGAAAATTATGGCTACACCTTC. Its protein product is CAYTDRENYGYTF.

The chain links TRBV7-9 to TRBJ1-2, with D possibly being TRBD1 (6 bases). This CDR3 has 16 amino acids. V was pared by 3 bases and J by 3 bases, with 17 bases between. Germline values: CDR1 SEHNR, CDR2 FQNEAQ (reference sequence). CDR3 sequence reads: CASSLIRGLKDYGYTF. The CDR3 nucleotides read TGTGCCAGCAGCTTGATCCGGGGGCTAAAGGACTATGGCTACACCTTC. The variable domain in full, with the rest retrieved from reference TRBV7-9 and TRBJ1-2, is DTGVSQNPRHKITKRGQNVTFRCDPISEHNRLYWYRQTLGQGPEFLTYFQNEAQLEKSRLLSDRFSAERPKGSFSTLEIQRTEQGDSAMYLCASSLIRGLKDYGYTFGSGTRLTVV.